Sequencing of this T cell receptor (beta chain) was carried out in a study of T cell repertoires in cytomegalovirus infection. At the level of the study: CMV infection together with matching HLA type was indicated by public TCR beta signatures.

Broader study findings: Summed frequency of public TCR beta families distinguished CMV carriers with the relevant HLA. Dominating the ex vivo response were HLA-C-restricted CMV-specific TCR beta clonotypes.

MiXCR was run by TCRdb on the reads, yielding one entry per CDR3 protein. The repertoire holds about 130,000 distinct CDR3 sequences, 7% to 10% seen once, with 9.5% to 13% in the top ten. This clonotype was counted at least ten times. What it binds is not known. Between the trimmed V and J ends, which lost 3 bases and 11 bases, there was a span of 20 bases. The CDR3 contains 15 residues. Germline loops: CDR1 MGHRA, CDR2 YSYEKL. This chain uses TRBV4-1 with TRBJ1-5; D may be TRBD1 (6 bases). The sequenced material came from PBMCs. The TCR sequence derives from a human donor in good health (CMV status not recorded). Some clones in this sample may be carry-over from other donors' samples. The CDR3: CASSQTGLPRSTQHF. The CDR3 DNA is TGCGCCAGCAGCCAGACAGGACTCCCCAGGTCAACCCAGCATTTT.